What follows are 23 T cell receptor beta chains derived from one specimen sequenced in a study of shared clonotypes between healthy human individuals (dated by TCRdb to 2020 to 2022). Libraries were built with the immunoSEQ multiplex PCR assay. Imported from immuneACCESS, the table was reduced by TCRdb to in-frame sequences with V and J called. These copies leave out some clones; in studies compared against another copy, an unresolved V gene accounts for under half, and the cause of the remainder is not known. The sample data list approximately 2,000,000 clones, and around 93% of these were observed just once. Over 1.5% of the sample lies in the top ten. CD8 naive samples were CD45RO-negative cells positively selected for CCR7, giving a CD45RA+CCR7+ population that excluded TemRA cells. The specimen was naive CD8+ T cells from PBMCs. This specimen's cell subset or site label, per the study, means: CD45RA+CCR7+. The receptors originated from a man aged 18 to 29 in good health. Some clones in this sample may be carry-over from other donors' samples.

The chain employs TRBV7-9 and TRBJ1-6; D is possibly TRBD1 (5 bases). CDR3 length: 15 residues. The V and J ends lost 3 bases and 7 bases respectively, with 13 bases between them. CDR1 is SEHNR, CDR2 FQNEAQ, per germline (reference sequence). The CDR3 nucleotides are TGTGCCAGCAGCTTCCCGGGACGGGGAAATTCACCCCTCCACTTT. Amino acids: CASSFPGRGNSPLHF.

The chain is built from TRBV7-9 and TRBJ2-7; 8 positions agree with TRBD2. V gave up 3 bases and J gave up 0 bases; unmatched junction bases: 13. Looked up from germline, CDR1 is SEHNR and CDR2 is FQNEAQ (reference sequence). CDR3 size: 18 residues. The CDR3 DNA is TGTGCCAGCAGCTTCCCTGGCGGGGGGCAACCCCACTCCTACGAGCAGTACTTC. This encodes CASSFPGGGQPHSYEQYF.

The V and J genes are TRBV4-2 and TRBJ2-6; TRBD1 might be the D (5 bases). This CDR3 contains 16 residues. Trimming removed 4 bases at V and 4 bases at J, with 14 bases between. Germline CDR1 is LGHNA and CDR2 is YNFKEQ. In DNA form, the CDR3 reads TGTGCCAGCAGCCCACCCCCCAGGGCCGGGGCCAACGTCCTGACTTTC. Translated: CASSPPPRAGANVLTF.

The chain has TRBV28 and TRBJ2-3, with D unclear. V was pared by 6 bases and J by 0 bases, with 13 bases between. The CDR3 extends over 15 amino acids. CDR1 and CDR2 (germline): MDHEN, SYDVKM. The CDR3 DNA is TGTGCCAGCAGCTCCCTACGTGCTAGCACAGATACGCAGTATTTT. It is translated as CASSSLRASTDTQYF.

The chain has TRBV9 and TRBJ2-7; the match to TRBD1 covers 8 bases. Trimming cost V 3 bases and J 4 bases; bases outside gene matches: 9. Germline loops: CDR1 SGDLS, CDR2 YYNGEE. The CDR3 consists of 15 residues. The CDR3 is CASSGGQGVSYEQYF. The DNA of the CDR3 is TGTGCCAGCAGCGGCGGACAGGGTGTTAGTTACGAGCAGTACTTC.

A note on this clone: The same CDR3 can be traced to other DNA sequences in this sample. This chain links TRBV27 with TRBJ2-5; possibly TRBD2 for D (6 bases). Trimming removed 2 bases at V and 4 bases at J, with 11 bases between. The germline V gene encodes CDR1 MNHEY and CDR2 SMNVEV (reference sequence). The CDR3 is made up of 14 amino acids. CDR3 region: CASSLVGGRETQYF. The CDR3 DNA is TGTGCCAGCAGTTTAGTCGGAGGGCGAGAGACCCAGTACTTC.

V gene TRBV13 combines with J gene TRBJ2-3; D not certain. CDR1 and CDR2 from the germline V gene are PRHDT and FYEKMQ (reference sequence). The germline V and J ends were trimmed by 0 bases and 5 bases, with 6 bases remaining between them. This CDR3 contains 13 residues. CDR3 in amino acids: CASSLGLVDTQYF. In nucleotides, the CDR3 is TGTGCCAGCAGCTTAGGGCTGGTAGATACGCAGTATTTT.

The chain links TRBV5-8 to TRBJ2-7, with D uncertain. The V end was cut by 0 bases, the J end by 6 bases, with 7 bases between. Germline V gives CDR1 SGHTS, CDR2 YDEGEE. CDR3 length: 12 amino acids. The CDR3 DNA sequence: TGTGCCAGCAGCTTGGTGTTGGGCGAGCAGTACTTC. This codes for CASSLVLGEQYF. Together with reference TRBV5-8 and TRBJ2-7, the CDR3 gives the full variable domain: EAGVTQSPTHLIKTRGQQATLRCSPISGHTSVYWYQQALGLGLQFLLWYDEGEERNRGNFPPRFSGRQFPNYSSELNVNALELEDSALYLCASSLVLGEQYFGPGTRLTVT.

The gene calls are TRBV7-9 and TRBJ2-3; D is possibly TRBD2 (6 bases). Germline V CDR1 and CDR2: SEHNR, FQNEAQ (reference sequence). V lost 2 bases and J 5 bases, leaving 17 bases between the germline ends. The CDR3 spans 16 residues. Written as DNA, the CDR3 is TGTGCCAGCAGCTTACCCCGAGGCGGGACCATAGATACGCAGTATTTT. It translates to CASSLPRGGTIDTQYF.

The chain recombines TRBV7-9 with TRBJ2-7; D call uncertain. V lost 3 bases, J lost 2 bases, and 14 bases lay in between. The CDR3 totals 15 residues. Germline CDR1 reads SEHNR; CDR2 reads FQNEAQ (reference sequence). The CDR3 reads CASSFDLIKPYEQYF. DNA of the CDR3: TGTGCCAGCAGCTTTGATCTAATCAAACCCTACGAGCAGTACTTC.

This clone was detected only once. This sample also contains other DNA sequences that code for the same CDR3. The chain carries TRBV9 and TRBJ2-3; 7 nucleotides match TRBD2. Germline V lookup: CDR1 SGDLS, CDR2 YYNGEE. V dropped 0 bases and J dropped 0; count of bases not matched to a gene: 4. The CDR3 extends over 16 amino acids. CDR3 sequence reads: CASSVVSSGSTDTQYF. The CDR3 DNA follows: TGTGCCAGCAGCGTAGTTAGTAGCGGGAGCACAGATACGCAGTATTTT. Drawing the rest from reference TRBV9 and TRBJ2-3, the complete variable domain is DSGVTQTPKHLITATGQRVTLRCSPRSGDLSVYWYQQSLDQGLQFLIQYYNGEERAKGNILERFSAQQFPDLHSELNLSSLELGDSALYFCASSVVSSGSTDTQYFGPGTRLTVL.

The chain employs TRBV19 and TRBJ2-4; TRBD2 matches at 7 bases. This CDR3 region has 16 residues. Germline V gene sequence: CDR1 LNHDA, CDR2 SQIVND (reference sequence). V lost 3 bases to trimming and J lost 1 base; unmatched junction nucleotides: 6. The CDR3 DNA reads as TGTGCCAGTAGTATGAGAAGCGGGGACGCCAAAAACATTCAGTACTTC. Protein: CASSMRSGDAKNIQYF.

This clone was recorded only once. The chain employs TRBV9 and TRBJ2-1; the D gene is possibly TRBD2 (6 bases). CDR3 size: 17 residues. Trimming shortened V by 4 bases and J by 4 bases, and 21 bases separated the two germline ends. Germline V gives CDR1 SGDLS, CDR2 YYNGEE. CDR3 in amino acids: CASSPRGTPKSYNEQFF. For the CDR3, the DNA is TGTGCCAGCAGCCCCCGCGGGACTCCCAAATCGTACAATGAGCAGTTCTTC.

This clone was detected once. The chain recombines TRBV7-8 with TRBJ2-7; 9 bases are shared with TRBD2. Germline V CDR1 and CDR2: SGHVS, FQNEAQ. This CDR3 spans 16 amino acids. The V gene end was trimmed by 5 bases and the J gene end by 0 bases; junction bases not matched to a gene: 8. CDR3 sequence reads: CASSAHPTSGSYEQYF. Written as DNA, the CDR3 is TGTGCCAGCAGCGCCCACCCGACTAGCGGCTCCTACGAGCAGTACTTC.

This chain connects TRBV14 to TRBJ2-5; D might be TRBD1 or TRBD2, each matching 5 bases. The CDR3 extends over 15 amino acids. Germline V gene data show CDR1 as SGHDN and CDR2 as FVKESK. Trimming removed 4 bases from V and 1 base from J, with 13 bases in between. The CDR3 DNA is TGTGCCAGCAGCCCCAACGGGGACGTCCAAGAGACCCAGTACTTC. Protein sequence: CASSPNGDVQETQYF.

CDR3 DNA sequence: TGTGCCAGCAGCCTAGGGGGGGTAAATCAGCCCCAGCATTTT. It encodes CASSLGGVNQPQHF. The chain employs TRBV11-2 and TRBJ1-5, with D possibly being TRBD1 (6 bases). Trimming pared 5 bases from V and 4 bases from J, leaving 12 bases between. In germline, CDR1 is SGHAT, CDR2 FQNNGV. This CDR3 comprises 14 residues.

This chain connects TRBV27 to TRBJ2-3; 10 bases map to TRBD1. CDR1 and CDR2 (germline): MNHEY, SMNVEV (reference sequence). CDR3 length: 14 residues. J was trimmed by 7 bases and V by 6 bases; bases with no gene match: 7. The CDR3 DNA follows: TGTGCCAGCAGGGGGACAGGGGCGAGAAATACGCAGTATTTT. Protein sequence: CASRGTGARNTQYF.

The rearrangement uses TRBV5-4 and TRBJ1-5; D gene uncertain. In germline, CDR1 is SGHNT, CDR2 YYREEE (reference sequence). This CDR3 has 15 residues. V was cut by 2 bases and J by 4 bases, with 13 bases left in between. The CDR3 bases are TGTGCCAGCAGCTTCTTCGGGGTTCGGAATCAGCCCCAGCATTTT. Translated, it gives CASSFFGVRNQPQHF.

The chain joins TRBV15 to TRBJ1-5; D uncertain. The CDR3 has 15 amino acids. Germline-derived CDR1 and CDR2 are LNHNV and YYDKDF (reference sequence). With 0 bases removed from V and 4 bases from J, the gap between germline ends came to 10 bases. The CDR3 spells CATSRERTGNQPQHF. The CDR3 region has the DNA TGTGCCACCAGCAGAGAAAGGACGGGGAATCAGCCCCAGCATTTT.

This clone appeared once. The V and J genes are TRBV28 and TRBJ2-1; 11 bases fit TRBD2. The V gene end was trimmed by 5 bases and the J gene end by 12 bases; junction bases not matched to a gene: 24. The CDR3 is made up of 19 amino acids. Germline values: CDR1 MDHEN, CDR2 SYDVKM. The CDR3 loop reads CASSPLTSGESRARPGQFF. As DNA, the CDR3 is TGTGCCAGCAGTCCGCTGACTAGCGGGGAATCGAGAGCGAGACCCGGGCAGTTCTTC. The full variable domain, in which reference TRBV28 and TRBJ2-1 provide the parts outside the CDR3, is DVKVTQSSRYLVKRTGEKVFLECVQDMDHENMFWYRQDPGLGLRLIYFSYDVKMKEKGDIPEGYSVSREKKERFSLILESASTNQTSMYLCASSPLTSGESRARPGQFFGPGTRLTVL.

The chain employs TRBV7-8 and TRBJ2-2; 13 nucleotides match TRBD2. There are 18 residues in the CDR3. The germline V gene encodes CDR1 SGHVS and CDR2 FQNEAQ. The J segment lost 0 bases and the V segment lost 5 bases, leaving 6 bases of the junction unmatched. For the CDR3, the DNA is TGTGCCAGCAGCCTCGGACTAGCGGGAGAAACGAACACCGGGGAGCTGTTTTTT. It specifies CASSLGLAGETNTGELFF.

For this clone: The same CDR3 is also encoded by other DNA sequences in this sample. The V gene is TRBV10-3, the J gene TRBJ2-5; perhaps D is TRBD1 or TRBD2 (5 bases each). V shed 0 bases and J shed 2 bases, with 7 bases lying between them. Per germline, CDR1 ENHRY and CDR2 SYGVKD. The CDR3 length is 14 residues. The CDR3 region is CAISESGTQETQYF. For the CDR3, the DNA is TGTGCCATCAGTGAGTCAGGGACGCAAGAGACCCAGTACTTC.

The J gene is TRBJ2-3, the V gene TRBV9; TRBD2 matches 8 bases. This CDR3 is built from 17 residues. The germline CDR1 and CDR2 sequences are SGDLS and YYNGEE. The V segment lost 4 bases and the J segment 2 bases; nucleotides outside the gene matches: 12. The DNA for the CDR3 is TGTGCCAGCAGCCCGGGGACTAGATTTTCACACACAGATACGCAGTATTTT. Translation: CASSPGTRFSHTDTQYF.